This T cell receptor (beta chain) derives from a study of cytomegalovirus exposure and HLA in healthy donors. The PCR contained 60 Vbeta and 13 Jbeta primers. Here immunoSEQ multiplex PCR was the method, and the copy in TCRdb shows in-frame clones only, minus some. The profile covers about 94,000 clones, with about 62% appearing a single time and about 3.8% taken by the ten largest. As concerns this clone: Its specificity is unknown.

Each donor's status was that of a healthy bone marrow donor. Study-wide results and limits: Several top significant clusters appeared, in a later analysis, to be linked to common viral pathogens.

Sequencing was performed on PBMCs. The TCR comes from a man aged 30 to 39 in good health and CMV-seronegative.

CDR3 amino acids: CASSATGYQETQYF. The CDR3 region has the DNA TGTGCCAGCAGCGCCACGGGATACCAAGAGACCCAGTACTTC. V usage is TRBV9 and J usage is TRBJ2-5, with a possible D match to TRBD2 (5 bases). Per germline, CDR1 SGDLS and CDR2 YYNGEE. V lost 3 bases and J 0 bases, leaving 9 bases between the germline ends. The CDR3 is made up of 14 amino acids. The full variable domain, with the rest looked up from reference TRBV9 and TRBJ2-5, is DSGVTQTPKHLITATGQRVTLRCSPRSGDLSVYWYQQSLDQGLQFLIQYYNGEERAKGNILERFSAQQFPDLHSELNLSSLELGDSALYFCASSATGYQETQYFGPGTRLLVL.